The T cell receptor (beta chain) described here comes from a study of blood T cells in healthy people across ages. Alongside a J-beta primer mix, a sample-barcoded 5' primer served in a second PCR lasting roughly 7 to 11 cycles. TCRdb redid the calling of the 5' RACE reads with MiXCR, one entry per CDR3 protein. The table includes approximately 810,000 distinct CDR3 sequences, 25% to 30% detected once. Unmatched junction bases numbered 4, after V lost 0 bases and J lost 5 bases. This CDR3 has 15 residues. In germline, CDR1 is DFQATT, CDR2 SNEGSKA (reference sequence). This clonotype was detected only a few times. This may be a read error: a much more frequent sequence differs by one nucleotide.

The gene calls are TRBV20-1 and TRBJ2-1, with 10 bases lining up with TRBD1. This receptor was identified in a woman of 80 years or more in good health. Sequenced: blood. The CDR3 loop reads CSAREGQGTHNEQFF. DNA for the CDR3: TGCAGTGCTAGAGAGGGACAGGGGACCCACAATGAGCAGTTCTTC.